This record looks at one T cell receptor beta chain sequence and its context. The antigen remains undetermined. Researchers prepared the TCRbeta library using unique molecular identifiers, the study reports. From the PCR reads, TCRdb called clonotypes with MiXCR, one entry per CDR3 protein. Among about 580,000 distinct CDR3 sequences listed, under 25% were seen once. This entry is derived from a study of T-cell reconstitution after alpha-beta-depleted transplantation in children. Trimming took 4 bases from V and 5 from J, leaving 12 bases between them. CDR3 size: 14 residues. Germline V gene lookup returns CDR1 KGHDR and CDR2 SFDVKD. Regarding the study as a whole: T cells produced anew were the main source of T-cell counts and diversity one year after transplant. Alpha-beta T cells about two months after transplant reportedly derived from several hundred expanded graft clones.

The gene calls are TRBV24-1 and TRBJ2-3, with D maybe TRBD2 (6 bases). Sequencing was performed on PBMCs, mostly from graft donor cells, taken 360 days after TCRalphabeta/CD19-depleted stem cell transplant. The receptor's source is a boy younger than two who had a stem cell transplant for acute myeloid leukemia, so the T cells may come from the graft donor. The CDR3 nucleotides read TGTGCCACCAGTGACCCGGGAGTTTTAGATACGCAGTATTTT. This sequence encodes CATSDPGVLDTQYF.